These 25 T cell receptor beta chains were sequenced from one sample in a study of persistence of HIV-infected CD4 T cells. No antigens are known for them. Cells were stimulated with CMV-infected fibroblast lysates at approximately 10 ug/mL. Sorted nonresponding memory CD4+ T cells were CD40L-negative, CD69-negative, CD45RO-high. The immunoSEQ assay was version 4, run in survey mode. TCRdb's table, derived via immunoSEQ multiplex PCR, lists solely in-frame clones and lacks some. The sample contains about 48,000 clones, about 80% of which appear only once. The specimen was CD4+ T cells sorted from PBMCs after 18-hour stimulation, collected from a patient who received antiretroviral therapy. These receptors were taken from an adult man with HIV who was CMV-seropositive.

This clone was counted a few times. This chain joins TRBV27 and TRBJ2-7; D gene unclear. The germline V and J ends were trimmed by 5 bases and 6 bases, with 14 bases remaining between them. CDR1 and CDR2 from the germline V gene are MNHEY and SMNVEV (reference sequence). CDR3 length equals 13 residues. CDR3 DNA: TGTGCCAGCAGTCGCAAACCCCAACTCGAGCAGTACTTC. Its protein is CASSRKPQLEQYF.

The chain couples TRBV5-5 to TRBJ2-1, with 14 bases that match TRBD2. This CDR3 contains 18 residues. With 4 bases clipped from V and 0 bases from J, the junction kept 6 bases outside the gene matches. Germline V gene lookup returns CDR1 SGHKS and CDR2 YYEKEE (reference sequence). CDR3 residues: CASSPLGTSGSSYNEQFF. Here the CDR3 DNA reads TGTGCCAGCAGCCCCCTGGGGACTAGCGGGAGCTCCTACAATGAGCAGTTCTTC.

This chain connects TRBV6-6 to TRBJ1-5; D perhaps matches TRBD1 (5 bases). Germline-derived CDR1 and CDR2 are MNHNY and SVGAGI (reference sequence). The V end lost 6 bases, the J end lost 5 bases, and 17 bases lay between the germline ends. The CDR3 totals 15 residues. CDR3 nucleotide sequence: TGTGCCAGCAGCCCCGGGACGACTCGCTATCAGCCCCAGCATTTT. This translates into CASSPGTTRYQPQHF.

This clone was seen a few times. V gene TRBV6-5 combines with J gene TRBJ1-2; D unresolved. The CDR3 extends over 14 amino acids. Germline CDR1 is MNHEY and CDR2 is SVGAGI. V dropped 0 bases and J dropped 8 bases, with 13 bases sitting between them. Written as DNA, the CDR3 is TGTGCCAGCAGTTACTCGAGTGCCTGGGGAGGCTACACCTTC. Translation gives CASSYSSAWGGYTF.

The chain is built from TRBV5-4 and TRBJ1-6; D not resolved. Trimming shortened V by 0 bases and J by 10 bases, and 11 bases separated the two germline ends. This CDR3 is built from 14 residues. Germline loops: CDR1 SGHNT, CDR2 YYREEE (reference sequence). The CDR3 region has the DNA TGTGCCAGCAGCTTGGGAGGGAACGGCTCACCCCTCCACTTT. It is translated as CASSLGGNGSPLHF.

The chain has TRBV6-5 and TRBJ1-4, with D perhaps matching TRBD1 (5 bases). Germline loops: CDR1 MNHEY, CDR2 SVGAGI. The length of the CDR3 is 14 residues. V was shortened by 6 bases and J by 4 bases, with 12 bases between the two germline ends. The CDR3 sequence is CASSVGPYNEKLFF. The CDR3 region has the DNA TGTGCCAGCAGCGTGGGACCGTATAATGAAAAACTGTTTTTT.

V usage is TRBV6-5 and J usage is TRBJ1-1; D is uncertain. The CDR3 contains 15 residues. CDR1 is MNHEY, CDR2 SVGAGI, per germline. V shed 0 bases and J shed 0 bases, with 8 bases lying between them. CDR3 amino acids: CASSYSLKVNTEAFF. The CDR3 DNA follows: TGTGCCAGCAGTTACTCCTTAAAGGTGAACACTGAAGCTTTCTTT.

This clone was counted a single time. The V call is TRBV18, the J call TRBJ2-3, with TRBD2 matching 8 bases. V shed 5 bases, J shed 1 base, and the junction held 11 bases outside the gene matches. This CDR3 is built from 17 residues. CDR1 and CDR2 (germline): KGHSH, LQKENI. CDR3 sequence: CASSIYGGAGGTDTQYF. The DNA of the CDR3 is TGTGCCAGCTCAATATACGGGGGGGCCGGAGGCACAGATACGCAGTATTTT.

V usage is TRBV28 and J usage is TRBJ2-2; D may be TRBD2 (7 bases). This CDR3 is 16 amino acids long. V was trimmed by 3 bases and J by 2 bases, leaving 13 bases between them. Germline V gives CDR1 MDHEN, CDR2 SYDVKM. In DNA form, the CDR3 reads TGTGCCAGCAGTTTTCGGGGGGCAGGTAACACCGGGGAGCTGTTTTTT. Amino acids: CASSFRGAGNTGELFF.

Written as DNA, the CDR3 is TGTGCCAGCAGTTACTCGGGGAGGGCAGGAGATCAGCCCCAGCATTTT. Its translation is CASSYSGRAGDQPQHF. The rearrangement joins TRBV6-5 to TRBJ1-5; D is uncertain. Per germline, CDR1 MNHEY and CDR2 SVGAGI. The CDR3 is 16 amino acids. Trimming cost V 0 bases and J 5 bases, with 14 bases left between them.

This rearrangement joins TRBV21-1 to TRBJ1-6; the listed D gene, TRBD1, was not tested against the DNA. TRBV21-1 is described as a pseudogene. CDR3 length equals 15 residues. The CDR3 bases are TGTGCCAGCAGCAAACAAACAGGGGGCGATTCACCCCTCCACTTT. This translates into CASSKQTGGDSPLHF.

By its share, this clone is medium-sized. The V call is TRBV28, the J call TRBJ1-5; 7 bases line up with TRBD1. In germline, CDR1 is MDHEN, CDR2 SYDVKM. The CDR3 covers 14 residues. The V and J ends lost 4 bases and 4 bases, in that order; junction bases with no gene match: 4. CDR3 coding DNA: TGTGCCAGCAGTTGGGACAGCGATAATCAGCCCCAGCATTTT. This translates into CASSWDSDNQPQHF.

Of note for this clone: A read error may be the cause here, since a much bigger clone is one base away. The CDR3 DNA is TGTGCCAGCAGCCCCCAGGACAGTTTCTCTGGAAACACCATATATTTT. The encoded protein is CASSPQDSFSGNTIYF. The rearrangement joins TRBV9 to TRBJ1-3; D perhaps matches TRBD1 (6 bases). V lost 4 bases and J lost 0, with 14 bases in between. CDR3 length equals 16 residues. Germline values: CDR1 SGDLS, CDR2 YYNGEE.

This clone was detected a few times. The CDR3 protein is CASSRGTGGAPNEKLFF. The CDR3 bases are TGTGCCAGCAGTCGTGGGACAGGGGGCGCCCCTAATGAAAAACTGTTTTTT. The genes are TRBV6-6 and TRBJ1-4; 12 bases fit TRBD1. The CDR3 loop spans 17 amino acids. V gave up 5 bases and J gave up 3 bases; unmatched junction bases: 7. Germline V CDR1 and CDR2: MNHNY, SVGAGI (reference sequence).

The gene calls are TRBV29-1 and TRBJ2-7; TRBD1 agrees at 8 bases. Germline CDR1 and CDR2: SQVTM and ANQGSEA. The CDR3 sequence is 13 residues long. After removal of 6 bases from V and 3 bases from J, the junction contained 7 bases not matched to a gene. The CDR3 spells CSVKQGEHYEQYF. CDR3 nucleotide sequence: TGCAGCGTCAAACAGGGGGAACACTACGAGCAGTACTTC.

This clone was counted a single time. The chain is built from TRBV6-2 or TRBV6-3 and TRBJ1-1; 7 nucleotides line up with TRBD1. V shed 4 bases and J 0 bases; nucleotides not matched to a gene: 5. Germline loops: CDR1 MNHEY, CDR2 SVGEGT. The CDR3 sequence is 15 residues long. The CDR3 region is CASSSRTGLNTEAFF. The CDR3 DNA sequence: TGTGCCAGCAGTTCCCGGACAGGATTGAACACTGAAGCTTTCTTT.

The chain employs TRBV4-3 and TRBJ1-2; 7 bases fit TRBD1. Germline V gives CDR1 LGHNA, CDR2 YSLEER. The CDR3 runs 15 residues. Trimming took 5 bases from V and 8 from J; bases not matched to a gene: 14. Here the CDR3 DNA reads TGCGCCAGCAGCGTCGGGACAGAAAGAACTAGAGGCTACACCTTC. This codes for CASSVGTERTRGYTF.

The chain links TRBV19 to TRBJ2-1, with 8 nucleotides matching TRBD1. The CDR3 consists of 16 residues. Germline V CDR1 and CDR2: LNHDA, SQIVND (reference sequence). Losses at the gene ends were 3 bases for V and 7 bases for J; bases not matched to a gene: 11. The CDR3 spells CASSMFAQGAMNEQFF. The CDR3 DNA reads TGTGCCAGTAGTATGTTCGCCCAGGGGGCTATGAATGAGCAGTTCTTC.

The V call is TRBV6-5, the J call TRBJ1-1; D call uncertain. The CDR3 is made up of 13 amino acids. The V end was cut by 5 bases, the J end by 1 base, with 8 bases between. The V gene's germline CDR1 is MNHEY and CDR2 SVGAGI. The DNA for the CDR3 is TGTGCCAGCAGTCTTCCACGGAACACTGAAGCTTTCTTT. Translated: CASSLPRNTEAFF.

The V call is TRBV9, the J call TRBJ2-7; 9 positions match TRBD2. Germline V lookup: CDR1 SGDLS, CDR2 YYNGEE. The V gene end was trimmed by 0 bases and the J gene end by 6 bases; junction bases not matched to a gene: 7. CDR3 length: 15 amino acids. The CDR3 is CASSVDGRGGLEQYF. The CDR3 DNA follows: TGTGCCAGCAGCGTAGACGGGCGGGGGGGCCTCGAGCAGTACTTC.

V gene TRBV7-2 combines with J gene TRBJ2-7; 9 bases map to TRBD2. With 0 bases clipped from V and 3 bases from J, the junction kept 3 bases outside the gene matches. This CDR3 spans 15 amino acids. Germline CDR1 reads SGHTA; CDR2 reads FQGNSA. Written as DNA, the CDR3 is TGTGCCAGCAGCTTAGCTAGCGGGAGTATCTACGAGCAGTACTTC. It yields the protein CASSLASGSIYEQYF.

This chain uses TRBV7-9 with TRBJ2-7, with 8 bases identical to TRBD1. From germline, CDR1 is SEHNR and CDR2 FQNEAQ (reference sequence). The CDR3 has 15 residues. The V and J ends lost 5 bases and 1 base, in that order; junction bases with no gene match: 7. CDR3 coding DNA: TGTGCCAGCAGCGGACAGGGACTCAAATCCTACGAGCAGTACTTC. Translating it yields CASSGQGLKSYEQYF.

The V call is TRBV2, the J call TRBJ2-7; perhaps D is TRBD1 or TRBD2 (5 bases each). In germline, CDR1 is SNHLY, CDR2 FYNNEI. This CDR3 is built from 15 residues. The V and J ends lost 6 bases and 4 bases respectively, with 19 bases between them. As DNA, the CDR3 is TGTGCCAGCAGCGCTACGGGGCAGGGAAAATACGAGCAGTACTTC. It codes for CASSATGQGKYEQYF.

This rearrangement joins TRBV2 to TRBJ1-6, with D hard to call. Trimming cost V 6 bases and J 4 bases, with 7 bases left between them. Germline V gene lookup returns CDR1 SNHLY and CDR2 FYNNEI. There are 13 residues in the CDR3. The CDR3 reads CASSRDYNSPLHF. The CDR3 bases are TGTGCCAGCAGCCGGGATTATAATTCACCCCTCCACTTT.

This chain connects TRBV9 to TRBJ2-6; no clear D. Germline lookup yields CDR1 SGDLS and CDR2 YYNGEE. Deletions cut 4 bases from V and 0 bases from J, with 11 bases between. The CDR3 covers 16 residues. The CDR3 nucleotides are TGTGCCAGCAGCCCTATTACTTCCTCTGGGGCCAACGTCCTGACTTTC. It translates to CASSPITSSGANVLTF.